The next 9 T cell receptor beta chains were all read from a single sample in a study of CD8+CD57+ T cells in acquired aplastic anemia. The template for TCR beta VDJ and CDR3 sequence profiling was genomic DNA. From the reads, TCRdb called clonotypes with MiXCR, one entry per CDR3 protein. The data contain around 170,000 distinct CDR3 sequences, around 47% of them seen just once; the ten biggest clones take up 2.5% to 3.5%. For sequencing, patients were chosen who had shown expansion of CD8+CD57+ cells by flow cytometry. The sample was sorted CD4+, CD8+, or CD8+CD57+ T cells (not recorded which) from PBMCs. Receptors were obtained from a human donor with aplastic anemia.

This clonotype came up a few times. The chain is built from TRBV19 and TRBJ2-3, with D perhaps matching TRBD1 or TRBD2 (5 bases each). Germline loops: CDR1 LNHDA, CDR2 SQIVND (reference sequence). The CDR3 spans 14 residues. V lost 3 bases, J lost 5 bases, and 12 bases lay in between. CDR3 bases: TGTGCCAGTAGTATCTTCGAGGGGAGAGATACGCAGTATTTT. This translates into CASSIFEGRDTQYF.

This clonotype was picked up many times. The chain links TRBV7-2 to TRBJ1-3; the D is unclear. The CDR3 totals 15 residues. Trimming shortened V by 5 bases and J by 0 bases, and 11 bases separated the two germline ends. Germline loops: CDR1 SGHTA, CDR2 FQGNSA. The CDR3, as DNA: TGTGCCAGCAGCCCGTACCCCGCCTCTGGAAACACCATATATTTT. Translation gives CASSPYPASGNTIYF.

The V call is TRBV15, the J call TRBJ1-4; D perhaps matches TRBD1 (5 bases). The CDR3 is made up of 16 amino acids. Germline-derived CDR1 and CDR2 are LNHNV and YYDKDF (reference sequence). Trimming took 3 bases from V and 0 from J, leaving 11 bases between them. CDR3 sequence: CATSSPTGPTNEKLFF. For the CDR3, the DNA is TGTGCCACCAGCAGCCCCACAGGACCAACTAATGAAAAACTGTTTTTT. Full variable domain (remainder filled in from reference TRBV15 and TRBJ1-4): DAMVIQNPRYQVTQFGKPVTLSCSQTLNHNVMYWYQQKSSQAPKLLFHYYDKDFNNEADTPDNFQSRRPNTSFCFLDIRSPGLGDTAMYLCATSSPTGPTNEKLFFGSGTQLSVL.

CDR3 in amino acids: CASSDHRGSGANVLTF. The CDR3 nucleotides are TGTGCCAGCAGTGACCACAGGGGTTCTGGGGCCAACGTCCTGACTTTC. The V call is TRBV25-1, the J call TRBJ2-6, with 7 bases identical to TRBD1. The CDR3 has 16 residues. Germline V lookup: CDR1 MGHDK, CDR2 SYGVNS. The ends lost 3 bases at V and 1 base at J; junction bases unmatched: 3. The full variable domain, in which reference TRBV25-1 and TRBJ2-6 provide the parts outside the CDR3, is EADIYQTPRYLVIGTGKKITLECSQTMGHDKMYWYQQDPGMELHLIHYSYGVNSTEKGDLSSESTVSRIRTEHFPLTLESARPSHTSQYLCASSDHRGSGANVLTFGAGSRLTVL.

The rearrangement joins TRBV2 to TRBJ1-1; D call uncertain. The V gene lost 1 base and the J gene lost 6 bases, with 9 bases spanning the gap. Germline V gene sequence: CDR1 SNHLY, CDR2 FYNNEI. The CDR3 runs 13 residues. In DNA form, the CDR3 reads TGTGCCAGCAGTGAAGAGGTCGCAGCTGAAGCTTTCTTT. Its translation: CASSEEVAAEAFF.

The chain has TRBV10-3 and TRBJ1-2, with 8 bases that match TRBD1. Germline CDR1 is ENHRY and CDR2 is SYGVKD. After removal of 2 bases from V and 7 bases from J, the junction contained 6 bases not matched to a gene. There are 14 residues in the CDR3. The CDR3 nucleotides are TGTGCCATCAGTGAGGAACAGGGGGTGTTTGGCTACACCTTC. It yields the protein CAISEEQGVFGYTF.

The chain joins TRBV7-2 to TRBJ1-6, with D possibly being TRBD1 (5 bases). The CDR3 has 15 amino acids. Looked up from germline, CDR1 is SGHTA and CDR2 is FQGNSA. The V end was cut by 4 bases, the J end by 10 bases, with 17 bases between. CDR3 sequence (DNA): TGTGCCAGCAGCTCTCCGTCCAGGGTGGAATCACCCCTCCACTTT. The encoded protein is CASSSPSRVESPLHF.

The V and J genes are TRBV24-1 and TRBJ1-5; D might be TRBD1 (5 bases). The V end was cut by 8 bases, the J end by 5 bases, with 9 bases between. This CDR3 has 12 residues. CDR1 KGHDR and CDR2 SFDVKD come from the germline V gene. The CDR3 nucleotides are TGTGCCACCACAGGGATCGATCAGCCCCAGCATTTT. Translated, it gives CATTGIDQPQHF.

The gene calls are TRBV29-1 and TRBJ2-7, with TRBD2 matching 9 bases. Germline CDR1 and CDR2: SQVTM and ANQGSEA. The CDR3 has 13 amino acids. Trimming at V came to 4 bases and at J to 6 bases, leaving 7 bases not matched to a gene. CDR3 nucleotide sequence: TGCAGCGTTGTAGGCGGGAGGGCCTTCGAGCAGTACGTC. Its protein product is CSVVGGRAFEQYV.